The text below deals with one TCR beta chain. The antigen is undetermined. These data originate in a study of T cell responses to AZD1222 COVID-19 vaccine. Study context: Pooled together were second doses at about 4 or about 12 weeks. Whole-study findings and limits: Recipients of AZD1222 seropositive at baseline numbered only 6 or 7. Repertoire sampling occurred only after the peak T cell response.

There are 16 residues in the CDR3. V shed 5 bases, J shed 7 bases, and the junction held 11 bases outside the gene matches. CDR1 SGHTA and CDR2 FQGTGA come from the germline V gene. Produced via immunoSEQ multiplex PCR; TCRdb's table is partial and in-frame only. The sample includes around 120,000 clones, less than 90% of them seen just once. This rearrangement joins TRBV7-3 to TRBJ2-2; 9 bases match TRBD1. This clonotype was obtained from an adult in good health. This material consisted of peripheral blood, taken on day 0 of AZD1222 vaccination. This CDR3 is CASSGPGQGIVGELFF. CDR3 in DNA: TGTGCCAGCAGCGGACCGGGACAGGGAATAGTCGGGGAGCTGTTTTTT.